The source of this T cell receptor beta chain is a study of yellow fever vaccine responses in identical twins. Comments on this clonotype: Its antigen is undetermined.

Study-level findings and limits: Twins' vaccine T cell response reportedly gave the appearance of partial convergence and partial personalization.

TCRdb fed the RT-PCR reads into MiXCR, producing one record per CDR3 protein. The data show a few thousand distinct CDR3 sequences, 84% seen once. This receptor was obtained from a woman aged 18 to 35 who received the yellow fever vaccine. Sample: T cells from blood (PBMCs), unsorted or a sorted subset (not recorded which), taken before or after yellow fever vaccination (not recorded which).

The CDR3, as DNA: TGCGCCAGCAGCTCCGACAGGGCCGAGCAGTACTTC. This encodes CASSSDRAEQYF. The rearrangement links TRBV5-1 to TRBJ2-7, with TRBD1 matching over 7 bases. The CDR3 spans 12 residues. With V trimmed by 3 bases and J by 6 bases, 3 bases remained unmatched. Germline CDR1 SGHRS, CDR2 YFSETQ.